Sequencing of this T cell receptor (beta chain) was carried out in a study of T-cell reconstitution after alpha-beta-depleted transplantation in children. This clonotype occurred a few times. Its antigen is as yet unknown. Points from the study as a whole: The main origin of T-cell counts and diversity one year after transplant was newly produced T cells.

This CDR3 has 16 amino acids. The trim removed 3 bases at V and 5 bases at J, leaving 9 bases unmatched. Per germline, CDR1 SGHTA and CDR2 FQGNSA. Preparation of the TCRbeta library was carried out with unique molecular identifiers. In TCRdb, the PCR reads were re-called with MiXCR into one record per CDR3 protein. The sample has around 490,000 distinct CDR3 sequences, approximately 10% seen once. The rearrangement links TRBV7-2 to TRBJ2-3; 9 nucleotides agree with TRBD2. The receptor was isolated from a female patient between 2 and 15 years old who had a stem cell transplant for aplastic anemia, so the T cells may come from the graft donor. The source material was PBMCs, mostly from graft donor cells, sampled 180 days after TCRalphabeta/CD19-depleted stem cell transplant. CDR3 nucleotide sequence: TGTGCCAGCAGCTTGAGTCCTAGCGGGACTCGAGATACGCAGTATTTT. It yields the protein CASSLSPSGTRDTQYF.